Only one count was recorded for the clone carrying this T cell receptor (beta chain). The data belong to a study of blood T cell repertoires in COVID-19. Across the whole study: Nucleic acid was either cDNA or gDNA, and it came from T cells, B-cell-depleted T cells, or PBMCs.

Germline V gene sequence: CDR1 SNHLY, CDR2 FYNNEI. V gave up 3 bases and J gave up 3 bases, with 18 bases separating them. There are 17 residues in the CDR3. Assay: immunoSEQ multiplex PCR; the TCRdb copy retains only in-frame clones and omits some. The table records about 200,000 clones, around 86% of them present only once. Membership in each cohort depended on participant-reported clinical history. This TCR came from a man between 40 and 49 years old with acute COVID-19. Sequenced input: PBMCs or T cells enriched from blood (not recorded which). The chain links TRBV2 to TRBJ2-1; possibly TRBD2 for D (5 bases). The CDR3: CASSDIGSRRYYNEQFF. Here the CDR3 DNA reads TGTGCCAGCAGTGATATAGGGAGCAGGAGATACTACAATGAGCAGTTCTTC.